Here is one T cell receptor beta chain with its context. Its antigen is currently unknown. TCRdb re-called the reads through MiXCR, storing one row per CDR3 protein. The sample carries 70,000 or so distinct CDR3 sequences, around 21% recorded once. The CDR3 is 17 residues long. V was pared by 5 bases and J by 5 bases, with 8 bases of the junction left unmatched. The germline gives CDR1 SEHNR, CDR2 FQNEAQ (reference sequence). The data derive from a study of type 1 regulatory T cells. For the study at large: T-allo10 is an in vitro-generated, Tr1-enriched CD4 T cell product specific for alloantigen. Study-level findings and limits: Compared with non-type 1 regulatory T cells, type 1 regulatory T cells showed a more restricted TCR repertoire.

The TCR sequence derives from a human donor in good health. This chain joins TRBV7-9 and TRBJ2-2, with 13 bases identical to TRBD2. Sequenced input: cultured type 1 regulatory T (Tr1) cells, either the whole culture or a sorted fraction (not recorded which). CDR3 bases: TGTGCCAGCAGCCCAAGCCGGACTAGCGGGAGTACCGGGGAGCTGTTTTTT. Protein sequence: CASSPSRTSGSTGELFF.